These T cell receptor beta chains were read from a single sample in a study of T cells in localized non-small cell lung cancer. Here immunoSEQ multiplex PCR was the method, and the copy in TCRdb shows in-frame clones only, minus some. The sample holds tens of thousands of clones, over 70% seen once. The material was peripheral blood, obtained before any cancer treatment. Source of these receptors: a man aged 35 to 69 with stage III squamous cell lung carcinoma. CDR3s include the opening cysteine and the closing phenylalanine or tryptophan. The order of the fields is V gene, D gene, clone size, J gene, CDR3 protein, CDR3 DNA. D genes are given only for firm matches. Clone size is stated in some rows and not others, as once, few, many or a class when expanded.

>TRBV30|-|once|TRBJ1-3
CAWSRGDVDSGNTIYF
TGTGCCTGGAGTCGAGGGGACGTAGACTCTGGAAACACCATATATTTT
>TRBV6-5|-|-|TRBJ2-3
CASSYSGRDTQYF
TGTGCCAGCAGTTACTCCGGCCGGGATACGCAGTATTTT
>TRBV7-6|-|-|TRBJ1-4
CASSEINEKLFF
TGTGCCAGCAGCGAAATTAATGAAAAACTGTTTTTT
>TRBV5-4|-|-|TRBJ2-5
CASTREGGQETQYF
TGTGCCAGCACCCGGGAAGGGGGGCAAGAGACCCAGTACTTC
>TRBV7-3|-|once|TRBJ2-5
CASSSTTGQETQYF
TGTGCCAGCAGCTCAACAACAGGACAAGAGACCCAGTACTTC
>TRBV6-5|TRBD1|-|TRBJ2-7
CASSYSGGQAFYEQYF
TGTGCCAGCAGTTACTCGGGGGGACAGGCGTTCTACGAGCAGTACTTC
>TRBV27|-|-|TRBJ2-7
CASSYRDPSSYEQYF
TGTGCCAGCAGTTACAGGGACCCCAGCTCCTACGAGCAGTACTTC
>TRBV28|-|once|TRBJ1-3
CASSPHTGSGNTIYF
TGTGCCAGCAGTCCACACACAGGGTCTGGAAACACCATATATTTT
>TRBV27|TRBD2|-|TRBJ2-2
CASSLSTTGGTGELFF
TGTGCCAGCAGTTTATCGACGACGGGGGGAACCGGGGAGCTGTTTTTT
>TRBV7-8|-|-|TRBJ2-2
CASSFGGANTGELFF
TGTGCCAGCAGCTTTGGCGGGGCGAACACCGGGGAGCTGTTTTTT
>TRBV7-2|-|few|TRBJ2-3
CASSFYRSTDTQYF
TGTGCCAGCAGCTTCTACAGGTCCACAGATACGCAGTATTTT
>TRBV14|-|few|TRBJ1-3
CASSRELAGNTIYF
TGTGCCAGCAGCCGAGAACTAGCTGGAAACACCATATATTTT
>TRBV5-6|TRBD1|-|TRBJ1-2
CASSFPGTGSGYTF
TGTGCCAGCAGCTTCCCCGGGACAGGGTCTGGCTACACCTTC
>TRBV9|-|-|TRBJ2-1
CASSVKTGLINEQFF
TGTGCCAGCAGCGTAAAAACAGGGCTTATCAATGAGCAGTTCTTC
>TRBV5-4|TRBD2|-|TRBJ2-3
CASTLRASGGSDTQYF
TGTGCCAGCACCCTGAGGGCTAGCGGGGGGTCAGATACGCAGTATTTT
>TRBV6-5|TRBD2|-|TRBJ2-1
CASSYAHQGGDEQFF
TGTGCCAGCAGTTACGCCCATCAGGGAGGGGATGAGCAGTTCTTC
>TRBV9|-|once|TRBJ2-4
CASSVGQDLKNIQYF
TGTGCCAGCAGCGTAGGACAGGACCTCAAAAACATTCAGTACTTC
>TRBV6-4|TRBD1|-|TRBJ2-6
CASRPGQGVGANVLTF
TGTGCCAGCAGGCCGGGACAGGGCGTTGGGGCCAACGTCCTGACTTTC
>TRBV6-5|-|few|TRBJ1-6
CAISRELGSPLHF
TGTGCCATCTCGAGGGAGCTGGGCTCACCCCTCCACTTT
>TRBV2|TRBD1|-|TRBJ1-1
CASTQGENTEAFF
TGTGCCAGCACCCAGGGGGAGAACACTGAAGCTTTCTTT
>TRBV10-1|-|-|TRBJ2-3
CASRSGSGDTQYF
TGCGCCAGCAGGTCGGGAAGTGGGGATACGCAGTATTTT
>TRBV28|TRBD1|-|TRBJ1-1
CASIETGTTNTEAFF
TGTGCCAGCATAGAGACAGGGACTACAAACACTGAAGCTTTCTTT
>TRBV7-2|TRBD1|-|TRBJ1-3
CASSPGTGSSNTIYF
TGTGCCAGCAGCCCAGGGACAGGGTCGTCAAACACCATATATTTT